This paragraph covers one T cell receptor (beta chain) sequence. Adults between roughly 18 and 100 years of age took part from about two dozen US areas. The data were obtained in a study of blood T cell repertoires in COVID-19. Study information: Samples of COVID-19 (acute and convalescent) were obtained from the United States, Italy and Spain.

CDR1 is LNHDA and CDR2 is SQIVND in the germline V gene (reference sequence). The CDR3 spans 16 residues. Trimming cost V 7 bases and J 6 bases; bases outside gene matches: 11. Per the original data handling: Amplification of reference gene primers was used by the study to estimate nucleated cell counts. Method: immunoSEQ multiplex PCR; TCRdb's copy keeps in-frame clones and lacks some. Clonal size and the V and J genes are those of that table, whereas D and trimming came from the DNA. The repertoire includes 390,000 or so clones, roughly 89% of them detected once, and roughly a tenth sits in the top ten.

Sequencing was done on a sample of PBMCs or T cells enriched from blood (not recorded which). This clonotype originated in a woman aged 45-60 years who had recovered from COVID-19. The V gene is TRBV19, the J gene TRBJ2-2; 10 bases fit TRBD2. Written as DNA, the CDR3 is TGTGCCAGTAAACTTGGAAGCGGGGGGGCCGCCGGGGAGCTGTTTTTT. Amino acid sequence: CASKLGSGGAAGELFF. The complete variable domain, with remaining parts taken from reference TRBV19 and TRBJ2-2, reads DGGITQSPKYLFRKEGQNVTLSCEQNLNHDAMYWYRQDPGQGLRLIYYSQIVNDFQKGDIAEGYSVSREKKESFPLTVTSAQKNPTAFYLCASKLGSGGAAGELFFGEGSRLTVL.